This record covers a single TCR beta chain. Its specificity is not known. RNA transcripts provided the template for amplifying TCR beta CDR3 regions. An opening RT-PCR round employed HTBI primers and preceded a second-round multiplex PCR. Each CDR3 protein is one row after TCRdb ran MiXCR on the multiplex PCR reads. The sample has 660,000 or so distinct CDR3 sequences; more than 40% are singletons. This specimen belongs to a study of Graves' ophthalmopathy and Graves' hyperthyroidism. Notes on the study in general: The model forecast ophthalmopathy progression, reaching about 70% sensitivity and approximately 72% specificity. Distinction of ophthalmopathy from stable hyperthyroidism by a 13-signature model reached almost 90% sensitivity and 75% to 83% specificity.

There are 12 residues in the CDR3. V was pared by 4 bases and J by 18 bases, with 16 bases between. Germline V gene data show CDR1 as SNHLY and CDR2 as FYNNEI. Ophthalmopathy donors' eye disease showed moderate-to-severe activity, CAS of at least 3, NOSPECS of at least 4 and duration under 3 months. The sequencing sample was made of peripheral blood. The clonotype originates from an adult man with Graves' ophthalmopathy. J is TRBJ1-6 and V is TRBV2; TRBD1 might be the D (5 bases). CDR3 sequence: CASSGSFRGAHF. The CDR3 DNA reads TGTGCCAGCAGTGGATCGTTCCGAGGGGCCCACTTT.